This T cell receptor (beta chain) was profiled in a study of CD8 T cells in ankylosing spondylitis. Study-wide results and limits: Characteristic, it appeared, of ankylosing spondylitis blood was a TCR beta motif of fewer than 10 highly homologous variants. Past research had described some motif variants in reactive arthritis synovial fluid and blood. Within peripheral blood, clones linked to disease were CD8+ and relatively rare. Clones tied to disease were said to be significantly enriched in matched ankylosing spondylitis synovial fluid.

CDR3 length equals 17 residues. Losses at the gene ends were 3 bases for V and 6 bases for J; bases not matched to a gene: 14. Looked up from germline, CDR1 is DFQATT and CDR2 is SNEGSKA (reference sequence). This clonotype has a count of ten or more. No antigen is known for it. Making use of molecular barcodes, quantitative 5'-RACE generated TCR beta libraries. TCRdb passed the 5' RACE reads through MiXCR, listing each CDR3 protein once. The sample contains roughly 490,000 distinct CDR3 sequences, roughly 5.3% of which appear only once. The sequence came from a male donor with ankylosing spondylitis. The rearrangement uses TRBV20-1 and TRBJ1-5, with 10 positions matching TRBD1. Specimen: blood, either unsorted or a sorted T cell fraction (not recorded which). CDR3 nucleotides: TGCAGTGCTAGGGACCTCAGATATCGGACAGGGGGTCAGCCCCAGCATTTT. As protein: CSARDLRYRTGGQPQHF.